This T cell receptor (beta chain) comes out of a study of vaccination effects on CD4 cells after COVID-19 (dated by TCRdb to about 2022). Background for the entire study: Across the study, the median time from the second dose to post-vaccine sampling was 72 days (range 14 to 241). The study compared SARS-CoV-2 spike-specific CD4+ TCR repertoires before and after mRNA vaccination in COVID-19 convalescent patients and infection-naive vaccine recipients. A total of 10 COVID-19 convalescent patients and a handful of SARS-CoV-2-naive healthy vaccine recipients were included in the full study. In the study, cultures from other donors were sequenced using the Oncomine TCR Beta short-read assay on an Illumina iSeq 100.

The library was generated by the immunoSEQ multiplex PCR assay. DNA from the cultured, isolated CD4+ T cells was subjected to TCR beta CDR3 sequencing. Turning to the authors' computational methods: Non-productive TCR sequences were removed, reads were trimmed to the CDR3 region, and CDR3s of at least 7 amino acids were retained. The MANAFEST web app was used to identify antigen-specific clonotypes by comparing expansion in peptide wells with expansion in reference cultures. Positive clones required FDR<0.05 expansion versus reference and all other wells, odds ratio above 5, and frequency above 0.1% in two replicate wells. Clonotypes significantly expanded in SARS-CoV-2 spike wells and in at least one common cold coronavirus spike condition were defined as cross-reactive. Using the stringdist R package, CDR3 similarity was measured by Levenshtein distance, and unrooted trees were constructed with ape in R 3.6.1. TCRdb took over this immuneACCESS table, retaining in-frame rearrangements with V and J assigned. Such tables are incomplete; in checked studies, under half of the missing clones stem from an unresolved V gene, and the remainder is unexplained. V and J calls plus clone size are reproduced from that table; the DNA served to infer D and trimming. The sample contains just under 60,000 clones, about 78% of them found a single time. 1.5% to 2% of the sample rests with the top ten.

The ViraFEST assay stimulated PBMC with viral peptide pools and then used TCR sequencing to identify antigen-specific CD4+ T cell clonotypes by expansion. After 10 to 11 days of culture, CD4+ T cells were isolated with the EasySep CD4+ T cell isolation kit. Each participant got two doses of an mRNA SARS-CoV-2 vaccine, either BNT162b2 or mRNA-1273. None of the healthy vaccine recipients had a prior SARS-CoV-2 infection, which was confirmed by nucleocapsid antibody tests that came back negative both before and after vaccination. Two million PBMC per well were cultured with approximately 10 ug/ml peptides in IMDM containing around 5.3% human AB serum, roughly 9.5 IU/ml IL-2 and gentamicin. Half of the culture medium was replaced with fresh IL-2-containing medium on days 3 and 7. Unless otherwise noted, each peptide stimulation condition was cultured in triplicate wells. PBMC were separated from whole blood using Ficoll-Paque Plus gradient centrifugation and were then either cryopreserved at -140C or used fresh. The overlapping peptide pools covered the spike proteins of SARS-CoV-2 and of the common cold coronaviruses HCoV-NL63, HCoV-OC43 and HCoV-229E. Genomic DNA was extracted from cultured CD4+ T cells with the QIAamp micro DNA kit.

About this clone itself: The clone's antigen remains unknown. No clone much larger than this one lies a single base away; base qualities are absent.

Taken from the germline V gene, the CDR1 and CDR2 loops are MNHEY and SVGAGI. The CDR3 goes from the cysteine to the phenylalanine over 15 residues. Just CDR3 DNA is preserved here, 45 bases in frame from base 1. V drops 0 bases and J drops 2 bases, leaving 9 bases in between. The research as a whole found: At late post-vaccination timepoints, both infection-induced and vaccine-induced clones showed marked clonal contraction, consistent with waning T cell responses. Only a small number of convalescent patients were included, and no early post-infection timepoints were available, which limited the study. Among healthy vaccine recipients, nearly all vaccine-induced clones were SARS-CoV-2 mono-reactive, and just 1 of 255 was cross-reactive with common cold coronaviruses.

The sequence links TRBV6-5 to TRBJ2-3; a confident D gene designation cannot be given. This TCR derives from a human donor who received a COVID-19 vaccine. The specimen was CD4+ T cells from PBMCs cultured with HCoV-OC43 spike peptides, collected after COVID-19 vaccination. Interpreted using the paper, the cell subset or site label stands for: HCoV-OC43 spike overlapping peptide pool stimulation. The encoded CDR3 is CASSYSIPPTDTQYF. The DNA sequence reads TGTGCCAGCAGTTACTCGATTCCCCCCACAGATACGCAGTATTTT.